This T cell receptor (beta chain) was captured in a study of OX40 agonist ivuxolimab in advanced cancers. The V gene's germline CDR1 is SGHKS and CDR2 YYEKEE (reference sequence). The CDR3 consists of 16 residues. Trimming left V 0 bases short and J 2 bases short, with 14 bases between. TCRdb keeps only in-frame clones here, not all; method: immunoSEQ multiplex PCR. The table has some 35,000 clones, 65% to 80% seen once. The starting material was CD4+ or CD8+ T cells sorted from blood, obtained in a trial of the OX40 agonist ivuxolimab. This chain connects TRBV5-5 to TRBJ1-1; tentative D call: TRBD1 (5 bases). The source is an adult with an advanced solid tumor such as melanoma, head and neck, liver or kidney cancer. The CDR3 nucleotides are TGTGCCAGCAGCTTGGGGCCCCACCAGGGCAACACTGAAGCTTTCTTT. This encodes CASSLGPHQGNTEAFF.